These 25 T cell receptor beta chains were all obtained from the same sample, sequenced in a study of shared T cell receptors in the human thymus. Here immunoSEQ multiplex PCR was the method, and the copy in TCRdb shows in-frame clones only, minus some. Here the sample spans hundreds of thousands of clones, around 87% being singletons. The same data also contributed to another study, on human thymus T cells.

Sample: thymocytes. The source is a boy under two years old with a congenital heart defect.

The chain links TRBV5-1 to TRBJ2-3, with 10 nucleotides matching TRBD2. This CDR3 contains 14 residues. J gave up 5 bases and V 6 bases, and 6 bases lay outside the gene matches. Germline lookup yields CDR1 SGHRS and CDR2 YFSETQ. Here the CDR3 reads CASTLAGAGDTQYF. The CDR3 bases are TGCGCCAGCACCCTAGCGGGGGCCGGAGATACGCAGTATTTT.

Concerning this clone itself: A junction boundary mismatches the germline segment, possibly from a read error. The CDR3 DNA is TGTGCCCTCCACTGGAGAGATACGCAGTTTTTT. This encodes CALHWRDTQFF. The gene calls are TRBV6-1 and TRBJ2-3; D not certain. The CDR3 is 11 amino acids. Germline V gene lookup returns CDR1 MNHNS and CDR2 SASEGT.

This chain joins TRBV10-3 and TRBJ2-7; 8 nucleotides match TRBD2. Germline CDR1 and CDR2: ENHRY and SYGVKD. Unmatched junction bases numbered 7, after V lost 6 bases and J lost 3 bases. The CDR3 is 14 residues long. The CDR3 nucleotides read TGTGCCATCAGCGAGCCCCTAGCGGGCTACGAGCAGTACTTC. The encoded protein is CAISEPLAGYEQYF.

In nucleotides, the CDR3 is TGTGCCAGTAGTATAGATCCGGGACAGCGAGGCTCCTCTGGAAACACCATATATTTT. Its protein product is CASSIDPGQRGSSGNTIYF. The rearrangement uses TRBV19 and TRBJ1-3, with 7 bases identical to TRBD1. CDR3 size: 19 residues. V was pared by 0 bases and J by 0 bases, with 11 bases of the junction left unmatched. Germline-derived CDR1 and CDR2 are LNHDA and SQIVND (reference sequence). Full variable domain (remainder filled in from reference TRBV19 and TRBJ1-3): DGGITQSPKYLFRKEGQNVTLSCEQNLNHDAMYWYRQDPGQGLRLIYYSQIVNDFQKGDIAEGYSVSREKKESFPLTVTSAQKNPTAFYLCASSIDPGQRGSSGNTIYFGEGSWLTVV.

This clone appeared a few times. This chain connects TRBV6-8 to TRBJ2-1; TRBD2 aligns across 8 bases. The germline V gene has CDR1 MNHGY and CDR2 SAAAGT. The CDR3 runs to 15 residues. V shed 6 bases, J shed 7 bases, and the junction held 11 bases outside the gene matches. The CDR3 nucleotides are TGTGCCAGCAGCCCGGCGGGGGGCCCTGGGAATGAGCAGTTCTTC. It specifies CASSPAGGPGNEQFF.

The CDR3 sequence: CSANGGGGYTF. CDR3 bases: TGCAGTGCAAACGGGGGGGGTGGCTACACCTTC. The V call is TRBV20-1, the J call TRBJ1-2; D perhaps matches TRBD1 (5 bases). From germline, CDR1 is DFQATT and CDR2 SNEGSKA (reference sequence). V lost 6 bases, J lost 7 bases, and 12 bases lay in between. The CDR3 loop spans 11 amino acids.

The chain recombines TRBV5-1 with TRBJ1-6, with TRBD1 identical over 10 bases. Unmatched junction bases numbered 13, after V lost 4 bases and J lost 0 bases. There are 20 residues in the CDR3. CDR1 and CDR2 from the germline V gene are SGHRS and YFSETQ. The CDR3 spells CASSIHRTGGDTSYNSPLHF. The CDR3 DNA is TGCGCCAGCAGCATCCATCGGACAGGGGGTGATACCTCCTATAATTCACCCCTCCACTTT.

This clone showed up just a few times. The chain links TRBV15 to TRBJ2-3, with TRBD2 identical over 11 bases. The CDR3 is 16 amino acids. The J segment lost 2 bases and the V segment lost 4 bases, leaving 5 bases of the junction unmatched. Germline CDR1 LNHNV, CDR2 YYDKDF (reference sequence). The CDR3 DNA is TGTGCCACCAGCATGGGGACTAGCGGAAACACAGATACGCAGTATTTT. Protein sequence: CATSMGTSGNTDTQYF. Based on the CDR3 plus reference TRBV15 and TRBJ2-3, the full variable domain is DAMVIQNPRYQVTQFGKPVTLSCSQTLNHNVMYWYQQKSSQAPKLLFHYYDKDFNNEADTPDNFQSRRPNTSFCFLDIRSPGLGDTAMYLCATSMGTSGNTDTQYFGPGTRLTVL.

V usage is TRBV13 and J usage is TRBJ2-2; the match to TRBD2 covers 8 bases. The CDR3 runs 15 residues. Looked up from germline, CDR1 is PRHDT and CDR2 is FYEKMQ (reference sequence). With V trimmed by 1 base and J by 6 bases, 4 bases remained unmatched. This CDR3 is CASSLVREGSGELFF. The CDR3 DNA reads TGTGCCAGCAGCTTAGTCCGGGAGGGGTCCGGGGAGCTGTTTTTT.

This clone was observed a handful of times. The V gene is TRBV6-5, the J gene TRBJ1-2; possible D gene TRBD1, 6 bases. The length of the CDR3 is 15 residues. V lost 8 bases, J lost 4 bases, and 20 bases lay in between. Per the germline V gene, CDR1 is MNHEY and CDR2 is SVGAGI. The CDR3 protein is CASYGGASPFYGYTF. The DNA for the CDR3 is TGTGCCAGCTACGGGGGGGCGTCTCCTTTCTATGGCTACACCTTC.

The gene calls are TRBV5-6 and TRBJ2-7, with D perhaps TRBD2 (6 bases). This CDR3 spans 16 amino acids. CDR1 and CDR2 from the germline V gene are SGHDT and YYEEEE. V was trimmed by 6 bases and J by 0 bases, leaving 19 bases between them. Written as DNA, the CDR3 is TGTGCCAGCAACCGATCCCTAGCGAACAGCTCCTACGAGCAGTACTTC. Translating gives CASNRSLANSSYEQYF. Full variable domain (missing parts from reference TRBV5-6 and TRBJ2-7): DAGVTQSPTHLIKTRGQQVTLRCSPKSGHDTVSWYQQALGQGPQFIFQYYEEEERQRGNFPDRFSGHQFPNYSSELNVNALLLGDSALYLCASNRSLANSSYEQYFGPGTRLTVT.

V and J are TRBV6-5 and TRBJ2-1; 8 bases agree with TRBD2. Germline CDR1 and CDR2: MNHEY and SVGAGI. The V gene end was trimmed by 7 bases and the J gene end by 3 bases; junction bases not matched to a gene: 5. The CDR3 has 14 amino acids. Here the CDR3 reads CASTSLADYNEQFF. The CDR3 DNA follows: TGTGCCAGCACTTCACTAGCGGACTACAATGAGCAGTTCTTC.

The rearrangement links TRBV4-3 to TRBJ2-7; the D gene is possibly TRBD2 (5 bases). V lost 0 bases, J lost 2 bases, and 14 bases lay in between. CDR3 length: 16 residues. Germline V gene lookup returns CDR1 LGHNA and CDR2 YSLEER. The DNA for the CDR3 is TGCGCCAGCAGCCAAGATTCCCTAGCCCTACCCTACGAGCAGTACTTC. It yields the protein CASSQDSLALPYEQYF.

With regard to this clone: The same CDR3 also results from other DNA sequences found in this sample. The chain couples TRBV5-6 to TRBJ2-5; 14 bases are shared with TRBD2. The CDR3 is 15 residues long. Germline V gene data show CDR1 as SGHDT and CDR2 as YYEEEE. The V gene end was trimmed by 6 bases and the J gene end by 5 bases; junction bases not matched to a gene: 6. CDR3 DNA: TGTGCCAGCAACAAGAGGACTAGCGGGGGGGAGACCCAGTACTTC. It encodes CASNKRTSGGETQYF.

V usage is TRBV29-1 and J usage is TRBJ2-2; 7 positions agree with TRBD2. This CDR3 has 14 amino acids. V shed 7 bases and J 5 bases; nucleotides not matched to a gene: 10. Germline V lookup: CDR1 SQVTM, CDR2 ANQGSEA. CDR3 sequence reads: CSAGLEEGTGELFF. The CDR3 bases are TGCAGCGCCGGACTAGAGGAGGGGACCGGGGAGCTGTTTTTT.

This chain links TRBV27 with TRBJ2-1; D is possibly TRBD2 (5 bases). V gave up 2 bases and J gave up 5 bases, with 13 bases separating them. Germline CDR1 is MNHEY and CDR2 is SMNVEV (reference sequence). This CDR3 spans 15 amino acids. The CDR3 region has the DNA TGTGCCAGCAGTTTACTATTAAGCGGAGACAATGAGCAGTTCTTC. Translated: CASSLLLSGDNEQFF.

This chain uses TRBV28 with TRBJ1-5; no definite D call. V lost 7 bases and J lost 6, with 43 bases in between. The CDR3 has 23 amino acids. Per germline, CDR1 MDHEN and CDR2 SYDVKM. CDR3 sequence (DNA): TGTGCCAGCACCCTTAGTCCAGCTTACTACCCCAACGGGTTGGAGGCAAAAGCTCAGCCCCAGCATTTT. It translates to CASTLSPAYYPNGLEAKAQPQHF.

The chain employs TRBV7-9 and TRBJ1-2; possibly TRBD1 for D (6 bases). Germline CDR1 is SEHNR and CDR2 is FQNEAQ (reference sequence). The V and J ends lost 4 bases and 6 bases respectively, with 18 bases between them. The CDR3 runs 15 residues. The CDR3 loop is CASSSNRQAWNGYTF. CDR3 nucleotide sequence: TGTGCCAGCAGCTCCAACAGACAGGCATGGAATGGCTACACCTTC. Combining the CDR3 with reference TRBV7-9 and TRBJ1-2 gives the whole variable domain DTGVSQNPRHKITKRGQNVTFRCDPISEHNRLYWYRQTLGQGPEFLTYFQNEAQLEKSRLLSDRFSAERPKGSFSTLEIQRTEQGDSAMYLCASSSNRQAWNGYTFGSGTRLTVV.

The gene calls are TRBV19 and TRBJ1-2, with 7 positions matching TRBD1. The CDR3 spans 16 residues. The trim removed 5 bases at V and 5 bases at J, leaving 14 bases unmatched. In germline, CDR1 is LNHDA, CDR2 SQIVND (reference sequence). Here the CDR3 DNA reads TGTGCCAGTAGTTCCATCCAAACGACAGGGCGTTATGGCTACACCTTC. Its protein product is CASSSIQTTGRYGYTF.

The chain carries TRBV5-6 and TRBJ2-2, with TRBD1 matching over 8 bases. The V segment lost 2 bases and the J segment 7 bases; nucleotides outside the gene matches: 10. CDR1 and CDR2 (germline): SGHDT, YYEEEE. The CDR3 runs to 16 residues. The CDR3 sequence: CASSLFRAGGNGELFF. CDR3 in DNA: TGTGCCAGCAGCTTATTTAGGGCAGGGGGCAACGGGGAGCTGTTTTTT.

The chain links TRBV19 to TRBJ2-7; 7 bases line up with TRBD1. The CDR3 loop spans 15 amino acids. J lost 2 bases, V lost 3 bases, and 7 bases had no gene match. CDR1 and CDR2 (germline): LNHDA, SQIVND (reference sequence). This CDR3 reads CASSMDDRAPYEQYF. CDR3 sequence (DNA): TGTGCCAGTAGTATGGACGACAGGGCCCCCTACGAGCAGTACTTC.

The CDR3 DNA reads TGTGCCAGCAGCTTGGGTGGGAGGGCCGGCGAGCAGTACTTC. Protein sequence: CASSLGGRAGEQYF. The chain employs TRBV5-4 and TRBJ2-7; 7 nucleotides agree with TRBD2. Germline V gives CDR1 SGHNT, CDR2 YYREEE (reference sequence). This CDR3 is built from 14 residues. The J segment lost 6 bases and the V segment lost 0 bases, leaving 6 bases of the junction unmatched. Looking up the rest from reference TRBV5-4 and TRBJ2-7 gives the full variable domain: ETGVTQSPTHLIKTRGQQVTLRCSSQSGHNTVSWYQQALGQGPQFIFQYYREEENGRGNFPPRFSGLQFPNYSSELNVNALELDDSALYLCASSLGGRAGEQYFGPGTRLTVT.

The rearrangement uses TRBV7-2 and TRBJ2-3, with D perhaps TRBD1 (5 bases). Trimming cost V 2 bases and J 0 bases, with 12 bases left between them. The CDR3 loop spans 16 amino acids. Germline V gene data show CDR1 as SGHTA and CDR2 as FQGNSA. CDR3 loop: CASSLWAGPSTDTQYF. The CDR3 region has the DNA TGTGCCAGCAGCTTATGGGCAGGGCCCAGCACAGATACGCAGTATTTT.

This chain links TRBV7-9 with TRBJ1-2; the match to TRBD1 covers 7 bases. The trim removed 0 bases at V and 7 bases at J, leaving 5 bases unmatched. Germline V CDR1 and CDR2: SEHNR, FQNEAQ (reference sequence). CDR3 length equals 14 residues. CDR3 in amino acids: CASSLATTGVGYTF. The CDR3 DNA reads TGTGCCAGCAGCTTAGCAACCACAGGGGTTGGCTACACCTTC.

The CDR3 loop is CASSAGRTGGPNQPQHF. The DNA of the CDR3 is TGTGCCAGCTCAGCGGGGAGGACAGGAGGTCCCAATCAGCCCCAGCATTTT. The chain couples TRBV18 to TRBJ1-5; 7 nucleotides match TRBD1. From germline, CDR1 is KGHSH and CDR2 LQKENI. CDR3 length equals 17 residues. The junction had 13 bases not matched to a gene; V was cut back by 5 bases and J by 3 bases.